The 9 T cell receptor beta chains below were found in one sample sequenced in a study of tumor-infiltrating lymphocytes in primary liver carcinoma. Total RNA (approximately 500 ng) served as template for TCR beta cDNA synthesis primed by a constant-region primer. For TCR beta, libraries were produced by three nested multiplex PCR rounds using slightly modified ARM-PCR. TRBV1-TRBV30 forward primers and a C-beta reverse primer were used in the first two PCR rounds, which each ran for approximately 10 cycles. TCRdb independently ran MiXCR on the multiplex PCR reads; one entry per CDR3 protein. The table records roughly 70,000 distinct CDR3 sequences, over 60% of them present only once. Co-extracting RNA and DNA was done with roughly 17-32 mg of unsorted bulk tissue as input. Material for sequencing was liver tumor tissue from sampling region 4. Specified subset: tumor region T4, right-lateral pole. The receptors were sampled from a middle-aged man with primary liver carcinoma and hepatitis B virus infection.

This clonotype was recorded many times. The V call is TRBV7-9, the J call TRBJ1-4; 7 bases agree with TRBD1. The CDR3 consists of 16 residues. The germline gives CDR1 SEHNR, CDR2 FQNEAQ (reference sequence). The J segment lost 0 bases and the V segment lost 5 bases, leaving 6 bases of the junction unmatched. The CDR3 sequence: CASSPPGQATNEKLFF. CDR3 bases: TGTGCCAGCAGCCCACCCGGACAGGCAACTAATGAAAAACTGTTTTTT. The variable domain in full, with the rest retrieved from reference TRBV7-9 and TRBJ1-4, is DTGVSQNPRHKITKRGQNVTFRCDPISEHNRLYWYRQTLGQGPEFLTYFQNEAQLEKSRLLSDRFSAERPKGSFSTLEIQRTEQGDSAMYLCASSPPGQATNEKLFFGSGTQLSVL.

The rearrangement links TRBV14 to TRBJ2-7; D may be TRBD2 (6 bases). Deletions cut 11 bases from V and 6 bases from J, with 23 bases between. The length of the CDR3 is 14 residues. Per the germline V gene, CDR1 is SGHDN and CDR2 is FVKESK. Here the CDR3 reads CARNQVASVGEQYF. The DNA for the CDR3 is TGTGCCCGCAACCAAGTTGCTAGCGTCGGCGAGCAGTACTTC.

With regard to this clonotype: At one of its ends the junction is not consistent with the germline gene, which may arise from a read error. The V and J genes are TRBV4-2 and TRBJ2-6; 9 positions match TRBD1. The CDR3 length is 18 residues. The germline V gene encodes CDR1 LGHNA and CDR2 YNFKEQ. As DNA, the CDR3 is TGTGCCAGCAGCCAAACTGCGACAGGGGGGACTGGGGCCAAGGTCCTGACTTTC. Its translation: CASSQTATGGTGAKVLTF.

This chain joins TRBV19 and TRBJ2-2; no definite D call. Per germline, CDR1 LNHDA and CDR2 SQIVND (reference sequence). The CDR3 is made up of 14 amino acids. V lost 8 bases and J lost 0, with 10 bases in between. CDR3 nucleotides: TGTGCCAGTCGGTTAGGATCGAACACCGGGGAGCTGTTTTTT. Encoded protein: CASRLGSNTGELFF.

A word on this clonotype: A junction end diverges from the germline sequence, so it may reflect a read error. The V gene is TRBV6-5, the J gene TRBJ1-1; D perhaps matches TRBD1 (6 bases). CDR3 length: 15 residues. Germline V gene data show CDR1 as MNHEY and CDR2 as SVGAGI. CDR3 DNA: TGTGCCAGAAGTTACATCGGGGGCGTGAACGCTGAAGCATTCTTT. Translation: CARSYIGGVNAEAFF.

This sequence joins TRBV14 and TRBJ2-3, with 9 bases lining up with TRBD1. V lost 2 bases to trimming and J lost 3 bases; unmatched junction nucleotides: 9. Per the germline V gene, CDR1 is SGHDN and CDR2 is FVKESK. The CDR3 totals 17 residues. The CDR3 loop reads CASSQRKSGTGTDTQYF. The CDR3 nucleotides read TGTGCCAGCAGCCAACGAAAATCCGGGACAGGGACAGATACGCAGTATTTT.

With respect to this clonotype: The CDR3 carries no conserved terminal phenylalanine or tryptophan, so it likely arises from a read error. V gene TRBV4-1 combines with J gene TRBJ2-7; 10 bases are shared with TRBD1. Unmatched junction bases numbered 6, after V lost 7 bases and J lost 0 bases. Germline assignment: CDR1 MGHRA and CDR2 YSYEKL. CDR3 length: 15 residues. This CDR3 reads CASNTRTGGSYEQYL. The DNA of the CDR3 is TGCGCCAGCAACACCCGGACAGGGGGCTCCTACGAGCAGTACCTC.

Points on this clonotype: One end of the junction varies from germline; a read error may be responsible. The chain carries TRBV7-8 and TRBJ2-3; possible D gene TRBD1, 6 bases. The germline V gene has CDR1 SGHVS and CDR2 FQNEAQ. The CDR3 covers 13 residues. CDR3 residues: CASWGLDEDTQCF. Here the CDR3 DNA reads TGTGCCAGTTGGGGGCTGGACGAGGATACGCAGTGTTTT.

About this clonotype itself: At one of its ends the junction is not consistent with the germline gene, which may arise from a read error. The rearrangement links TRBV11-2 to TRBJ2-2; D is possibly TRBD2 (7 bases). The CDR3 is 17 amino acids. CDR1 SGHAT and CDR2 FQNNGV come from the germline V gene. CDR3 region: CASSLALGGANTGGPHF. The CDR3 DNA reads TGTGCCAGCAGCTTAGCATTAGGAGGGGCGAACACCGGGGGGCCGCATTTT.